Listed below are T cell receptor beta chains from one sample, sequenced in a study of T cells in Graves' hyperthyroidism and ophthalmopathy. TCRdb analysed the multiplex PCR reads with MiXCR anew, one entry per CDR3 protein. The sample lists fewer than 750,000 distinct CDR3 sequences; 14% to 15% were seen once. The source material was blood. All receptors come from a woman in her forties with Graves' ophthalmopathy. The CDR3 runs from the conserved cysteine through the conserved F or W. Each record gives: D gene, V gene, clone size, J gene, CDR3 protein, CDR3 DNA. The D gene is left open where the match is weak. A clone size is listed for some rows: how often the clone was seen (once, few, many), or a class if it is expanded.

d_gene: .; v_gene: TRBV6-2/TRBV6-3; abundance: .; j_gene: TRBJ2-7; CDR3aa: CASKNFDRKKGLPYEQYF; CDR3nt: TGTGCCAGTAAAAACTTTGACAGAAAGAAGGGCCTGCCCTACGAGCAGTACTTC
d_gene: TRBD1; v_gene: TRBV6-4; abundance: many; j_gene: TRBJ2-7; CDR3aa: CASTGTGSVLPNYYEQYF; CDR3nt: TGTGCCAGCACCGGGACAGGCTCTGTTCTCCCTAATTACTACGAGCAGTACTTC
d_gene: .; v_gene: TRBV15; abundance: few; j_gene: TRBJ1-5; CDR3aa: CATSRAGNSNQPQHF; CDR3nt: TGTGCCACCAGCAGAGCAGGAAATAGCAATCAGCCCCAGCATTTT
d_gene: .; v_gene: TRBV11-2; abundance: few; j_gene: TRBJ1-3; CDR3aa: CASSLGRDTIYF; CDR3nt: TGTGCCAGCAGCTTAGGTCGGGACACCATATATTTT
d_gene: .; v_gene: TRBV6-1; abundance: many; j_gene: TRBJ2-7; CDR3aa: CASSGLPGRNLYEQYF; CDR3nt: TGTGCCAGCAGTGGTCTACCGGGACGGAACTTATACGAGCAGTACTTC
d_gene: TRBD1; v_gene: TRBV11-2; abundance: .; j_gene: TRBJ2-7; CDR3aa: CASSLVTGGSYEQYF; CDR3nt: TGTGCCAGCAGCTTAGTAACAGGGGGGTCCTACGAGCAGTACTTC
d_gene: .; v_gene: TRBV7-9; abundance: few; j_gene: TRBJ1-2; CDR3aa: CASTLISGGYTF; CDR3nt: TGTGCCAGCACTCTTATAAGCGGTGGCTACACCTTC
d_gene: .; v_gene: TRBV6-5; abundance: many; j_gene: TRBJ2-7; CDR3aa: CASSYFQGSSYEQYF; CDR3nt: TGTGCCAGCAGTTACTTCCAGGGTAGCTCCTACGAGCAGTACTTC
d_gene: TRBD1; v_gene: TRBV6-1; abundance: .; j_gene: TRBJ1-2; CDR3aa: CASLSWTGGYGYTF; CDR3nt: TGTGCCAGCCTCTCCTGGACAGGGGGCTATGGCTACACCTTC
d_gene: .; v_gene: TRBV2; abundance: many; j_gene: TRBJ2-2; CDR3aa: CASSDRAAGELFF; CDR3nt: TGTGCCAGCAGTGACAGGGCCGCCGGGGAGCTGTTTTTT
d_gene: .; v_gene: TRBV29-1; abundance: many; j_gene: TRBJ1-1; CDR3aa: CSGGPEAFF; CDR3nt: TGCAGCGGGGGGCCTGAAGCTTTCTTT
d_gene: .; v_gene: TRBV7-8; abundance: many; j_gene: TRBJ1-5; CDR3aa: CASSLQGFSGPQHF; CDR3nt: TGTGCCAGCAGCTTACAGGGGTTCTCGGGGCCCCAGCATTTT
d_gene: TRBD1; v_gene: TRBV11-1; abundance: many; j_gene: TRBJ1-1; CDR3aa: CASSLEPGQGIVGTEAFF; CDR3nt: TGTGCCAGCAGCTTGGAGCCGGGACAGGGGATAGTAGGCACTGAAGCTTTCTTT
d_gene: .; v_gene: TRBV24-1; abundance: many; j_gene: TRBJ2-7; CDR3aa: CATSDSSRYEQYF; CDR3nt: TGTGCCACCAGTGATTCCTCTCGCTACGAGCAGTACTTC
d_gene: TRBD1; v_gene: TRBV19; abundance: many; j_gene: TRBJ1-3; CDR3aa: CASSADRGTGNTIYF; CDR3nt: TGTGCCAGTAGTGCAGACAGGGGGACTGGAAACACCATATATTTT
d_gene: TRBD1; v_gene: TRBV29-1; abundance: many; j_gene: TRBJ1-1; CDR3aa: CSVAGTGDTEAFF; CDR3nt: TGCAGCGTTGCAGGGACAGGGGACACTGAAGCTTTCTTT
d_gene: .; v_gene: TRBV30; abundance: .; j_gene: TRBJ1-3; CDR3aa: CACTHGWRSSGNTIYF; CDR3nt: TGTGCCTGTACCCACGGATGGCGCAGCTCTGGAAACACCATATATTTT
d_gene: .; v_gene: TRBV9; abundance: many; j_gene: TRBJ2-2; CDR3aa: CASSVSVLAGGGELFF; CDR3nt: TGTGCCAGCAGCGTATCTGTCCTAGCCGGAGGAGGGGAGCTGTTTTTT
d_gene: .; v_gene: TRBV27; abundance: many; j_gene: TRBJ2-2; CDR3aa: CASSFEGNTGELFF; CDR3nt: TGTGCCAGCAGTTTTGAGGGGAACACCGGGGAGCTGTTTTTT
d_gene: TRBD2; v_gene: TRBV6-5; abundance: .; j_gene: TRBJ2-5; CDR3aa: CASSLTSGGASGETQYF; CDR3nt: TGTGCCAGCAGTTTGACTAGCGGGGGGGCCTCAGGGGAGACCCAGTACTTC
d_gene: .; v_gene: TRBV12-3/TRBV12-4; abundance: many; j_gene: TRBJ1-2; CDR3aa: CASSWTAGYGYTF; CDR3nt: TGTGCCAGCAGCTGGACGGCGGGCTATGGCTACACCTTC
d_gene: .; v_gene: TRBV18; abundance: many; j_gene: TRBJ1-5; CDR3aa: CASSPRGSQPQHF; CDR3nt: TGTGCCAGCTCCCCCAGAGGATCCCAGCCCCAGCATTTT